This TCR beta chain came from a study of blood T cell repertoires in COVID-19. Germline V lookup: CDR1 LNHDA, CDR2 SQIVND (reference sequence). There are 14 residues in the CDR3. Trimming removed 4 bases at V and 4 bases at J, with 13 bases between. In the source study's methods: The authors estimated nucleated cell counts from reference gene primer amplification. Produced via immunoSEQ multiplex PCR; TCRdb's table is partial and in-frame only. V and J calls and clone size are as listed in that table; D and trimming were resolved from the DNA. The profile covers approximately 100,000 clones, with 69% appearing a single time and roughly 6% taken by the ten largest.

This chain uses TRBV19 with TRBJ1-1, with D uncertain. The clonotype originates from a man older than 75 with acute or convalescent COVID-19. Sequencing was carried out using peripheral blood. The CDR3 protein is CASSTSGSGTEAFF. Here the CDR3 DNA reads TGTGCCAGTAGTACCTCGGGATCCGGCACTGAAGCTTTCTTT.